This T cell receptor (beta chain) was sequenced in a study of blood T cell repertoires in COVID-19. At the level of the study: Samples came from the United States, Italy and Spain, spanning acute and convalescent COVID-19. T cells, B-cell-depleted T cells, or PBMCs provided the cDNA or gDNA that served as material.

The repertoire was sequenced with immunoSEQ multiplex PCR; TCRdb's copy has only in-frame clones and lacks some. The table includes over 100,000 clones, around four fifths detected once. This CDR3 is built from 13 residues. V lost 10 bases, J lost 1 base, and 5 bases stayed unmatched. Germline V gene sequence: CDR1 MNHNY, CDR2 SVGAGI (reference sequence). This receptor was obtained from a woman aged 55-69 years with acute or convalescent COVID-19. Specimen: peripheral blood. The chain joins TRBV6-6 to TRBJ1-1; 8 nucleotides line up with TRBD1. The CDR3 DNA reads TGTGCCACCCTGACAGGGGAGAACACTGAAGCTTTCTTT. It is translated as CATLTGENTEAFF.